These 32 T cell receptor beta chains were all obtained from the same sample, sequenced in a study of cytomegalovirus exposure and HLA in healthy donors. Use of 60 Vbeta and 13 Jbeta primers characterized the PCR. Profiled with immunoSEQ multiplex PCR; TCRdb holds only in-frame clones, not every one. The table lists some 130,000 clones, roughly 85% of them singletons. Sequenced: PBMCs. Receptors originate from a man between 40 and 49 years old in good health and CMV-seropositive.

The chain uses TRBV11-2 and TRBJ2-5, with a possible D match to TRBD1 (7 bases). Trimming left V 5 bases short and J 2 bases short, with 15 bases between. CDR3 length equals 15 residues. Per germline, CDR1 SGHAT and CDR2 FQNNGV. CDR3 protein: CASSPIQGTQETQYF. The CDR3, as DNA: TGTGCCAGCAGCCCTATACAGGGGACTCAAGAGACCCAGTACTTC.

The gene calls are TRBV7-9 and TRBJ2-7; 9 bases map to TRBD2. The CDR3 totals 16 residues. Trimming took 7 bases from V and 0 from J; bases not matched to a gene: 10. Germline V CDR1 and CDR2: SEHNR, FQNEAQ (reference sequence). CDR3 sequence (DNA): TGTGCCAGCACCTCCGGCGGGGGGGCGGGCTCCTACGAGCAGTACTTC. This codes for CASTSGGGAGSYEQYF.

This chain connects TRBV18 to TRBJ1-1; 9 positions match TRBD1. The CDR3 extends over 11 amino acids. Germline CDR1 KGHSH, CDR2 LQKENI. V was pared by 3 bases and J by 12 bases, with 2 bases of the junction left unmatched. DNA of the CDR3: TGTGCCAGCTCACCGGACAGGGGTTCTTTCTTT. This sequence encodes CASSPDRGSFF. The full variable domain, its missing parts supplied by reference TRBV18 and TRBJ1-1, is NAGVMQNPRHLVRRRGQEARLRCSPMKGHSHVYWYRQLPEEGLKFMVYLQKENIIDESGMPKERFSAEFPKEGPSILRIQQVVRGDSAAYFCASSPDRGSFFGQGTRLTVV.

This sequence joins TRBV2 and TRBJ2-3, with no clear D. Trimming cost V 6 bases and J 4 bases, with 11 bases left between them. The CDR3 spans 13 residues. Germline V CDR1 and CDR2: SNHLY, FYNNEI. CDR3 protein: CASRLNQADTQYF. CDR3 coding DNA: TGTGCCAGCAGACTGAACCAGGCAGATACGCAGTATTTT. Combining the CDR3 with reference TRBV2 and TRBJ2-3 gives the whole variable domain EPEVTQTPSHQVTQMGQEVILRCVPISNHLYFYWYRQILGQKVEFLVSFYNNEISEKSEIFDDQFSVERPDGSNFTLKIRSTKLEDSAMYFCASRLNQADTQYFGPGTRLTVL.

The CDR3 sequence: CATSRDILVYEQYF. The CDR3 bases are TGTGCCACCAGCAGAGATATACTAGTCTACGAGCAGTACTTC. V is TRBV15 and J is TRBJ2-7, with D possibly TRBD2 on 5 matching bases. Trimming took 0 bases from V and 3 from J, leaving 9 bases between them. In germline, CDR1 is LNHNV, CDR2 YYDKDF (reference sequence). The CDR3 runs to 14 residues.

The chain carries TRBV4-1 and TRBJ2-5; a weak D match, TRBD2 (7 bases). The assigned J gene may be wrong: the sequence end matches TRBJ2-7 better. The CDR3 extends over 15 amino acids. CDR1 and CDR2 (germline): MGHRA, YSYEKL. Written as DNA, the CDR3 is TGCGCCAGCAGCCAAGAGGGGGCGGGGGTTTACGAGCAGTACTTC. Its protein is CASSQEGAGVYEQYF.

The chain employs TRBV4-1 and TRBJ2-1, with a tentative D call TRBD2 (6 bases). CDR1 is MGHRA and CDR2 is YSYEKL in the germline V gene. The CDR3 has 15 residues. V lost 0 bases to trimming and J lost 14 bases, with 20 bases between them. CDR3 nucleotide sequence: TGCGCCAGCAGCCAAGATAGTGATAGCGGAGCCCGCGAGTTCTTC. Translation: CASSQDSDSGAREFF.

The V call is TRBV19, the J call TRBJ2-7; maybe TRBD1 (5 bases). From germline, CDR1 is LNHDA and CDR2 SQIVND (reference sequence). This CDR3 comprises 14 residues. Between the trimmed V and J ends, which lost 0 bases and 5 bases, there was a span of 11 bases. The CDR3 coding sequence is TGTGCCAGTAGTATAGACCCAGGGTCGGACGAGCAGTACTTC. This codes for CASSIDPGSDEQYF.

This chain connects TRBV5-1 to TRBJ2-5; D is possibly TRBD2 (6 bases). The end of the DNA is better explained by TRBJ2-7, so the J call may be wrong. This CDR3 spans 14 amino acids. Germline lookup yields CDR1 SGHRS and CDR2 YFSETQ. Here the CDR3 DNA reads TGCGCCAGCAGCTTGGGCGGGATGGGCTACGAGCAGTACTTC. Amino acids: CASSLGGMGYEQYF.

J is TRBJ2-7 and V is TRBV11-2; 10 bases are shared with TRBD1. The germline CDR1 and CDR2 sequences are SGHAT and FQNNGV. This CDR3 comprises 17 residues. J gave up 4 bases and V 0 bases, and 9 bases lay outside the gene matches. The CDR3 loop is CASSLDAGTGASYEQYF. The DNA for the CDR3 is TGTGCCAGCAGCTTAGACGCCGGGACAGGGGCCTCGTACGAGCAGTACTTC.

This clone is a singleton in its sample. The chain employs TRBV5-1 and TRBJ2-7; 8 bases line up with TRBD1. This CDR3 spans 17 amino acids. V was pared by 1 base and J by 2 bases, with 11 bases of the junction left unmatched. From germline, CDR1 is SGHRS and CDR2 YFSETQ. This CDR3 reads CASSLRPQGAFTYEQYF. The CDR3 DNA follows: TGCGCCAGCAGCTTGCGCCCCCAGGGGGCCTTCACCTACGAGCAGTACTTC.

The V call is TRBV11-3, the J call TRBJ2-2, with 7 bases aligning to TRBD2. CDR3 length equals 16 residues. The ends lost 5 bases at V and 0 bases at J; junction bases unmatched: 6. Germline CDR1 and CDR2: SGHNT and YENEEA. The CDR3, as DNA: TGTGCCAGCAGCACTCGGAGCGGGGCGAACACCGGGGAGCTGTTTTTT. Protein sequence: CASSTRSGANTGELFF. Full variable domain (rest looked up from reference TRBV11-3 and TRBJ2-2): EAGVVQSPRYKIIEKKQPVAFWCNPISGHNTLYWYLQNLGQGPELLIRYENEEAVDDSQLPKDRFSAERLKGVDSTLKIQPAELGDSAVYLCASSTRSGANTGELFFGEGSRLTVL.

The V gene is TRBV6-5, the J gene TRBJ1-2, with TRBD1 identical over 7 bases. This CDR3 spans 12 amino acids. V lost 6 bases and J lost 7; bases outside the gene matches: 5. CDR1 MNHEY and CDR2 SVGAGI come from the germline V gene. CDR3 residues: CASSDRAFGYTF. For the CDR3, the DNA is TGTGCCAGCAGCGACAGGGCATTTGGCTACACCTTC.

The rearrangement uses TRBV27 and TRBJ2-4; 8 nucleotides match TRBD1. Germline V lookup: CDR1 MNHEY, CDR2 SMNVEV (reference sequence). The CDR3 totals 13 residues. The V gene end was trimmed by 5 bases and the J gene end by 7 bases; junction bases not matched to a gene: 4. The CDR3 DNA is TGTGCCAGCAGTGCATGGACAGGGAACATTCAGTACTTC. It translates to CASSAWTGNIQYF.

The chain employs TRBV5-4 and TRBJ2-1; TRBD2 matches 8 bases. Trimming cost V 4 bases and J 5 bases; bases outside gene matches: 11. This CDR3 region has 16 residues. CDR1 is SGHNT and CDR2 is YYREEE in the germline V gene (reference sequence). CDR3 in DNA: TGTGCCAGCAGCAGGAAGAGCGGGAGTTTTGACAATGAGCAGTTCTTC. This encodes CASSRKSGSFDNEQFF.

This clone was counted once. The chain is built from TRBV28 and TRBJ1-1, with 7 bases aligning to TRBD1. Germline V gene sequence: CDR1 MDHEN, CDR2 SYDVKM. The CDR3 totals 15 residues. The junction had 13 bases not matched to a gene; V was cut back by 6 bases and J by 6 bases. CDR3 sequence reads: CASRLLSGQEPEAFF. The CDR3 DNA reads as TGTGCCAGCAGACTACTTAGCGGACAGGAACCTGAAGCTTTCTTT.

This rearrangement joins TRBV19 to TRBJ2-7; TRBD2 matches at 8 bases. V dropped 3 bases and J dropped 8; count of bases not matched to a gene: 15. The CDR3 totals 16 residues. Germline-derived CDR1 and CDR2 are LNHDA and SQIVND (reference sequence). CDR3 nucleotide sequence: TGTGCCAGTAGTATTACTGGAACTAGCGGTATTTACAAGCAGTACTTC. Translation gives CASSITGTSGIYKQYF.

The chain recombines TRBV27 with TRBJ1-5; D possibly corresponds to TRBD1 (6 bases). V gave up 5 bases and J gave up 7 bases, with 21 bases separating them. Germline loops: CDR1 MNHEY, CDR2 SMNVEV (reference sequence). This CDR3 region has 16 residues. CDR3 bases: TGTGCCAGCAGTCCCTCGACAGGCGAGGTCGGACAGCCCCAGCATTTT. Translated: CASSPSTGEVGQPQHF.

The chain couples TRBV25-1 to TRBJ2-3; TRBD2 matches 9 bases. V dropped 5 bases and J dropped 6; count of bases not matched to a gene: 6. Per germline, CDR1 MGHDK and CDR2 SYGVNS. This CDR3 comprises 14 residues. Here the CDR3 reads CASSRSGGLDTQYF. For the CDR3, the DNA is TGTGCCAGCAGTCGTAGCGGGGGACTCGATACGCAGTATTTT.

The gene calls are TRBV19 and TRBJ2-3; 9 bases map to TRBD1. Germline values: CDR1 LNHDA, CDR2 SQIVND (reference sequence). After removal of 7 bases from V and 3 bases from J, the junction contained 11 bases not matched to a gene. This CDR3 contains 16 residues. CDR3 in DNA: TGTGCCAGTACCCGAGGGACAGGGATGAGAACAGATACGCAGTATTTT. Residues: CASTRGTGMRTDTQYF. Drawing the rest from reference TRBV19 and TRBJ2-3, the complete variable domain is DGGITQSPKYLFRKEGQNVTLSCEQNLNHDAMYWYRQDPGQGLRLIYYSQIVNDFQKGDIAEGYSVSREKKESFPLTVTSAQKNPTAFYLCASTRGTGMRTDTQYFGPGTRLTVL.

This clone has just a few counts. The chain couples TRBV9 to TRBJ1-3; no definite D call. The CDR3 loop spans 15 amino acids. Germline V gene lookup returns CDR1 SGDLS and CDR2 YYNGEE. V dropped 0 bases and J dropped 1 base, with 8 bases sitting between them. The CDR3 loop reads CASSVDGLSGNTIYF. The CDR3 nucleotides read TGTGCCAGCAGCGTAGACGGTCTTTCTGGAAACACCATATATTTT. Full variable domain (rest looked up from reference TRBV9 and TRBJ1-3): DSGVTQTPKHLITATGQRVTLRCSPRSGDLSVYWYQQSLDQGLQFLIQYYNGEERAKGNILERFSAQQFPDLHSELNLSSLELGDSALYFCASSVDGLSGNTIYFGEGSWLTVV.

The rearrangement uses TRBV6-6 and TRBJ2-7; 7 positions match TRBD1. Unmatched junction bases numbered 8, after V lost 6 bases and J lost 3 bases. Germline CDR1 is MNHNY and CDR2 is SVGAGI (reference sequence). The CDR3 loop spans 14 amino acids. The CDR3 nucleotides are TGTGCCAGCAGGCCTCCGGGACAGAGCTACGAGCAGTACTTC. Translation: CASRPPGQSYEQYF.

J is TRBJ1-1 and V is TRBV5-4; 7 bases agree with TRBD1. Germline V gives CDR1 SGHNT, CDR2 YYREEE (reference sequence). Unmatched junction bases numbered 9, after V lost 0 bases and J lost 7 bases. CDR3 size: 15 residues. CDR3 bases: TGTGCCAGCAGCTTGGTAGGGCAGGGGGAAGGTGAAGCTTTCTTT. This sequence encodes CASSLVGQGEGEAFF.

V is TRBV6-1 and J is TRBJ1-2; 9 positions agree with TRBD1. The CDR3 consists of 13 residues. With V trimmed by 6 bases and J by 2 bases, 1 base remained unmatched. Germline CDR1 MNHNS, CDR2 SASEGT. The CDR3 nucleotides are TGTGCCAGCAGGACAGGGGGAAACTATGGCTACACCTTC. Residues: CASRTGGNYGYTF.

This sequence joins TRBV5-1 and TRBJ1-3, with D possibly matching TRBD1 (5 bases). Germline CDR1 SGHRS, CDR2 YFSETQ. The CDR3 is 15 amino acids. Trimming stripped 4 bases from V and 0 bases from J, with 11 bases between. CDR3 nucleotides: TGCGCCAGCAGCGCGGGGCGTTCCTCTGGAAACACCATATATTTT. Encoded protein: CASSAGRSSGNTIYF.

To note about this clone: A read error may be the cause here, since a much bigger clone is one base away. The CDR3 DNA follows: TGTGCCTGCAGTGAAGGAGCGGGGGACACAGATACGCAGTATTTT. Translation: CACSEGAGDTDTQYF. This sequence joins TRBV6-1 and TRBJ2-3; 8 bases agree with TRBD2. CDR1 is MNHNS and CDR2 is SASEGT in the germline V gene. The CDR3 contains 15 residues.

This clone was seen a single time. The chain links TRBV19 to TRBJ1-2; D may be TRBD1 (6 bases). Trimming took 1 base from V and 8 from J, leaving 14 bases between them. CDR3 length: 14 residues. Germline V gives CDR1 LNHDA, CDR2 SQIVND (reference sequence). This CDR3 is CASSIGSTGRGYTF. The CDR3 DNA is TGTGCCAGTAGTATAGGCTCCACAGGGAGAGGCTACACCTTC. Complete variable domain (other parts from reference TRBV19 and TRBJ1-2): DGGITQSPKYLFRKEGQNVTLSCEQNLNHDAMYWYRQDPGQGLRLIYYSQIVNDFQKGDIAEGYSVSREKKESFPLTVTSAQKNPTAFYLCASSIGSTGRGYTFGSGTRLTVV.

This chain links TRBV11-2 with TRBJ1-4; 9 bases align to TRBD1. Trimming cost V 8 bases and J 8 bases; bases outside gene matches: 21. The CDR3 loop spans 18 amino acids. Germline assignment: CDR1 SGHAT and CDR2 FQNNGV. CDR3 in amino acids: CASSTRRGDRDLDEKLFF. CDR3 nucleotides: TGTGCCAGCTCTACTAGAAGGGGGGACAGGGATTTGGACGAAAAACTGTTTTTT.

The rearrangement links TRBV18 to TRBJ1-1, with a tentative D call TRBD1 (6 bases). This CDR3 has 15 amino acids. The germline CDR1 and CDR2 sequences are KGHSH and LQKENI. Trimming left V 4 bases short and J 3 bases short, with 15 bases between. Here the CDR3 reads CASSLGGGQYTEAFF. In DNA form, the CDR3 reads TGTGCCAGCTCACTTGGGGGGGGGCAGTACACTGAAGCTTTCTTT.

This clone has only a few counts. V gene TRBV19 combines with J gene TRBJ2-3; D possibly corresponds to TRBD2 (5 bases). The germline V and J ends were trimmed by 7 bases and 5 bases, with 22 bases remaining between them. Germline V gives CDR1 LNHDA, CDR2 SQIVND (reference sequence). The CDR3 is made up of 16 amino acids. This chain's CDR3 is CASNPFGSAAGDTQYF. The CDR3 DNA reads TGTGCCAGTAATCCCTTTGGCTCCGCTGCGGGAGATACGCAGTATTTT.

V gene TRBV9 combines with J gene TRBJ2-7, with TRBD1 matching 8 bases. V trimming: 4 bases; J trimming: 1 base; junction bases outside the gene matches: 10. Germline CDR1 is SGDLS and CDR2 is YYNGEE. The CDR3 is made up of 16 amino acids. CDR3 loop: CASSPHDRGISYEQYF. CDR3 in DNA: TGTGCCAGCAGCCCCCACGACAGGGGTATATCCTACGAGCAGTACTTC.

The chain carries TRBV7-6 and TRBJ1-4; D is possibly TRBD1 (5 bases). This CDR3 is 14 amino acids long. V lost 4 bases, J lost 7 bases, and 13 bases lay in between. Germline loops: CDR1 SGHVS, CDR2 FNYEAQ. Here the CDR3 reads CASSSAGAFEKLFF. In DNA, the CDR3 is TGTGCCAGCAGCTCCGCTGGGGCCTTTGAAAAACTGTTTTTT. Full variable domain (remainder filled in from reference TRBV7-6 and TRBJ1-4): GAGVSQSPRYKVTKRGQDVALRCDPISGHVSLYWYRQALGQGPEFLTYFNYEAQQDKSGLPNDRFSAERPEGSISTLTIQRTEQRDSAMYRCASSSAGAFEKLFFGSGTQLSVL.